The clone carrying this T cell receptor beta chain qualifies as large. What it binds is unknown. The CDR3 contains 15 residues. The V and J ends lost 3 bases and 10 bases respectively, with 21 bases between them. Cells sorted as Tregs were CD4+, CD25+ and CD127-/low. Amplification of TRBV12-4/TRBJ1-2 clonotypes used adaptor-ligated barcode primers. TCRdb independently ran MiXCR on the multiplex PCR reads; one entry per CDR3 protein. The sample includes about 480 distinct CDR3 sequences, approximately 5.3% of them seen just once. The study, taken as a whole, reports: The TCR gene usage of tumor memory CD4+ T cells clustered together with blood and lymph node memory CD4+ cells and with lymph node naive CD4+ cells. Under 2.2% of tumor Treg sequences matched blood Tregs or memory cells.

The chain carries TRBV12-3 or TRBV12-4 and TRBJ1-2; D unresolved. The receptor was derived from a female donor with breast cancer. Sequenced material: Tregs sorted from blood. The CDR3 spells CASSFRESDVASYTF. The CDR3 DNA is TGTGCCAGCAGTTTTAGGGAATCAGATGTGGCCTCCTACACCTTC.